Listed below are T cell receptor beta chains from one sample, sequenced in a study of naive and memory T cell subsets. TCRdb used MiXCR to reprocess the 5' RACE reads, holding one entry per CDR3 protein. Among 32,000 or so distinct CDR3 sequences listed, approximately 16% were seen once. These receptors came from a female donor in good health. The CDR3 runs from the conserved cysteine through the conserved F or W. The D gene is left open where the match is weak. Only part of the rows carry a size: once, few, many, or a class if the clone is expanded.

J gene: TRBJ1-1
D gene: NA
V gene: TRBV6-5
clone size: NA
CDR3 protein: CASSLRTAYPNTEAFF
CDR3 DNA: TGTGCCAGCAGTCTCCGGACAGCTTATCCGAACACTGAAGCTTTCTTT

J gene: TRBJ2-3
D gene: NA
V gene: TRBV7-2
clone size: NA
CDR3 protein: CASSTNKAGRDTQYF
CDR3 DNA: TGTGCCAGCAGCACAAATAAAGCGGGCCGGGATACGCAGTATTTT

J gene: TRBJ2-5
D gene: NA
V gene: TRBV29-1
clone size: many
CDR3 protein: CSVLTVQETQYF
CDR3 DNA: TGCAGCGTTCTCACAGTTCAAGAGACCCAGTACTTC

J gene: TRBJ2-4
D gene: NA
V gene: TRBV2
clone size: NA
CDR3 protein: CASSELGAIDIQYF
CDR3 DNA: TGTGCCAGCAGTGAACTGGGGGCCATTGACATTCAGTACTTC

J gene: TRBJ2-7
D gene: TRBD1
V gene: TRBV12-3/TRBV12-4
clone size: once
CDR3 protein: CASSGRQGPYEQYF
CDR3 DNA: TGTGCCAGCAGTGGCCGACAGGGTCCATACGAGCAGTACTTC

J gene: TRBJ1-5
D gene: TRBD1
V gene: TRBV12-3/TRBV12-4
clone size: NA
CDR3 protein: CATGQGASQPQHF
CDR3 DNA: TGTGCCACCGGGCAGGGGGCGTCTCAGCCCCAGCATTTT

J gene: TRBJ1-1
D gene: NA
V gene: TRBV6-5
clone size: many
CDR3 protein: CASSYGRGHWDTEAFF
CDR3 DNA: TGTGCCAGCAGTTACGGGCGGGGACATTGGGACACTGAAGCTTTCTTT

J gene: TRBJ1-2
D gene: NA
V gene: TRBV7-9
clone size: NA
CDR3 protein: CASSHTVYGDTF
CDR3 DNA: TGTGCCAGCAGCCATACAGTCTATGGCGACACCTTC

J gene: TRBJ2-5
D gene: NA
V gene: TRBV29-1
clone size: many
CDR3 protein: CSVEDSTMVQQETQYF
CDR3 DNA: TGCAGCGTTGAAGACAGTACTATGGTGCAACAAGAGACCCAGTACTTC

J gene: TRBJ1-2
D gene: NA
V gene: TRBV20-1
clone size: once
CDR3 protein: CSARVRGNFGGDTF
CDR3 DNA: TGCAGTGCTAGGGTCAGGGGAAATTTTGGTGGCGACACCTTC

J gene: TRBJ2-1
D gene: NA
V gene: TRBV19
clone size: NA
CDR3 protein: CASNRGRLASGNEQFF
CDR3 DNA: TGTGCCAGTAACAGAGGGAGGCTAGCTTCTGGCAATGAGCAGTTCTTC

J gene: TRBJ2-1
D gene: TRBD2
V gene: TRBV25-1
clone size: few
CDR3 protein: CASSDGSGGRNEQFF
CDR3 DNA: TGTGCCAGCAGTGACGGTAGCGGGGGCCGGAATGAGCAGTTCTTC

J gene: TRBJ2-7
D gene: NA
V gene: TRBV12-3/TRBV12-4
clone size: few
CDR3 protein: CASSLSRYEQYF
CDR3 DNA: TGTGCCAGCAGCCTTAGTCGCTACGAGCAGTACTTC

J gene: TRBJ2-4
D gene: NA
V gene: TRBV29-1
clone size: NA
CDR3 protein: CSVVGGIAKNIQYF
CDR3 DNA: TGCAGCGTCGTAGGGGGTATAGCCAAAAACATTCAGTACTTC

J gene: TRBJ2-1
D gene: NA
V gene: TRBV18
clone size: NA
CDR3 protein: CASSPGEQFF
CDR3 DNA: TGTGCCAGCTCACCTGGGGAGCAGTTCTTC

J gene: TRBJ2-3
D gene: NA
V gene: TRBV9
clone size: few
CDR3 protein: CASSVGLERASTDTQYF
CDR3 DNA: TGTGCCAGCAGCGTAGGACTAGAAAGAGCTAGCACAGATACGCAGTATTTT

J gene: TRBJ1-6
D gene: NA
V gene: TRBV5-1
clone size: many
CDR3 protein: CASSLGAANSPLHF
CDR3 DNA: TGCGCCAGCAGCTTGGGGGCAGCTAATTCACCCCTCCACTTT

J gene: TRBJ2-7
D gene: NA
V gene: TRBV6-6
clone size: few
CDR3 protein: CASSQTREYEQYF
CDR3 DNA: TGTGCCAGCAGTCAGACTAGGGAGTACGAGCAGTACTTC

J gene: TRBJ1-6
D gene: NA
V gene: TRBV5-4
clone size: few
CDR3 protein: CASSLWGNSPLHF
CDR3 DNA: TGTGCCAGCAGCTTGTGGGGAAATTCACCCCTCCACTTT

J gene: TRBJ2-5
D gene: NA
V gene: TRBV29-1
clone size: many
CDR3 protein: CSVTPGQRTQYF
CDR3 DNA: TGCAGCGTGACCCCAGGACAGAGGACCCAGTACTTC

J gene: TRBJ1-3
D gene: TRBD1
V gene: TRBV20-1
clone size: many
CDR3 protein: CSASDRASGNTIYF
CDR3 DNA: TGCAGTGCTAGCGACAGGGCCTCCGGAAACACCATATATTTT

J gene: TRBJ2-3
D gene: NA
V gene: TRBV11-2
clone size: NA
CDR3 protein: CASSLDRGSTDTQYF
CDR3 DNA: TGTGCCAGCAGCTTAGACCGGGGTTCCACAGATACGCAGTATTTT

J gene: TRBJ2-1
D gene: TRBD1
V gene: TRBV7-8
clone size: NA
CDR3 protein: CASSPDRGRYNEQFF
CDR3 DNA: TGTGCCAGCAGCCCTGACAGGGGACGATACAATGAGCAGTTCTTC

J gene: TRBJ1-2
D gene: NA
V gene: TRBV25-1
clone size: NA
CDR3 protein: CASSDEGPSGYGYTF
CDR3 DNA: TGTGCCAGCAGTGATGAGGGCCCTTCTGGCTATGGCTACACCTTC